Listed below are T cell receptor beta chains from one sample, sequenced in a study of cytomegalovirus exposure and HLA in healthy donors. The data were produced by immunoSEQ multiplex PCR, yet TCRdb's version contains in-frame clones alone and is incomplete. The sample includes some 130,000 clones, about 85% of them seen just once. The sequenced sample was PBMCs. These receptors came from a boy aged 5-17 years in good health and CMV-seronegative. CDR3s include the opening cysteine and the closing phenylalanine or tryptophan. D genes are given only for firm matches. Not all rows give a size; the values are once, few, many and, for expanded clones, a class.

V gene: TRBV4-2; D gene: TRBD1; J gene: TRBJ2-2; clone size: few; CDR3 protein: CASSQVGQGYGELFF; CDR3 DNA: TGTGCCAGCAGCCAGGTGGGACAGGGGTACGGGGAGCTGTTTTTT
V gene: TRBV5-6; D gene: NA; J gene: TRBJ1-6; clone size: NA; CDR3 protein: CASSARQINNSPLHF; CDR3 DNA: TGTGCCAGCAGCGCACGACAGATAAATAATTCACCCCTCCACTTT
V gene: TRBV5-1; D gene: NA; J gene: TRBJ2-2; clone size: few; CDR3 protein: CASSIVQGGGELFF; CDR3 DNA: TGCGCCAGCAGCATCGTTCAGGGTGGCGGGGAGCTGTTTTTT
V gene: TRBV6-5; D gene: NA; J gene: TRBJ2-7; clone size: NA; CDR3 protein: CASSYSAGRFYEQYF; CDR3 DNA: TGTGCCAGCAGTTACTCGGCGGGGCGCTTCTACGAGCAGTACTTC
V gene: TRBV19; D gene: NA; J gene: TRBJ1-2; clone size: once; CDR3 protein: CASSIAQDWGYTF; CDR3 DNA: TGTGCCAGTAGTATAGCCCAGGACTGGGGCTACACCTTC
V gene: TRBV7-2; D gene: NA; J gene: TRBJ2-7; clone size: NA; CDR3 protein: CASSPRVALDEQYF; CDR3 DNA: TGTGCCAGCAGCCCACGGGTCGCGCTAGACGAGCAGTACTTC
V gene: TRBV4-3; D gene: TRBD2; J gene: TRBJ2-6; clone size: NA; CDR3 protein: CASSQDPPSGGVGANVLTF; CDR3 DNA: TGCGCCAGCAGCCAAGATCCGCCTAGCGGGGGGGTTGGGGCCAACGTCCTGACTTTC
V gene: TRBV5-4; D gene: NA; J gene: TRBJ2-2; clone size: NA; CDR3 protein: CASSPRTGELFF; CDR3 DNA: TGTGCCAGCAGTCCCAGGACCGGGGAGCTGTTTTTT
V gene: TRBV6-4; D gene: TRBD1; J gene: TRBJ2-7; clone size: NA; CDR3 protein: CASRKTGPYEQYF; CDR3 DNA: TGTGCCAGCAGGAAGACAGGGCCCTACGAGCAGTACTTC
V gene: TRBV5-6; D gene: NA; J gene: TRBJ2-7; clone size: few; CDR3 protein: CASSLGTSSYEQYF; CDR3 DNA: TGTGCCAGCAGCTTGGGCACAAGCTCCTACGAGCAGTACTTC
V gene: TRBV7-3; D gene: NA; J gene: TRBJ2-3; clone size: NA; CDR3 protein: CASSLVEGGTDTQYF; CDR3 DNA: TGTGCCAGCAGCTTAGTTGAGGGGGGCACAGATACGCAGTATTTT
V gene: TRBV4-2; D gene: TRBD2; J gene: TRBJ2-1; clone size: NA; CDR3 protein: CASSQEGPSSGHNEQFF; CDR3 DNA: TGTGCCAGCAGCCAAGAGGGTCCTTCTAGCGGTCACAATGAGCAGTTCTTC
V gene: TRBV19; D gene: NA; J gene: TRBJ1-1; clone size: NA; CDR3 protein: CASSSERTEAFF; CDR3 DNA: TGTGCCAGTAGCTCGGAGCGCACTGAAGCTTTCTTT
V gene: TRBV4-3; D gene: TRBD2; J gene: TRBJ2-3; clone size: once; CDR3 protein: CASSQDGGSDTDTQYF; CDR3 DNA: TGCGCCAGCAGCCAAGATGGCGGGAGTGACACAGATACGCAGTATTTT
V gene: TRBV7-2; D gene: TRBD1; J gene: TRBJ2-6; clone size: once; CDR3 protein: CASSTGGSGANVLTF; CDR3 DNA: TGTGCCAGCAGCACAGGGGGCTCTGGGGCCAACGTCCTGACTTTC
V gene: TRBV5-1; D gene: TRBD2; J gene: TRBJ2-3; clone size: NA; CDR3 protein: CASRTSGTSTDTQYF; CDR3 DNA: TGCGCCAGCAGGACTAGCGGAACTAGCACAGATACGCAGTATTTT
V gene: TRBV9; D gene: NA; J gene: TRBJ2-1; clone size: once; CDR3 protein: CASSVTGGADEQFF; CDR3 DNA: TGTGCCAGCAGCGTAACTGGGGGGGCCGATGAGCAGTTCTTC
V gene: TRBV19; D gene: TRBD1; J gene: TRBJ1-2; clone size: NA; CDR3 protein: CASSLGTGGGYTF; CDR3 DNA: TGTGCCAGTAGTCTCGGGACAGGGGGGGGCTACACCTTC
V gene: TRBV29-1; D gene: NA; J gene: TRBJ1-4; clone size: NA; CDR3 protein: CSVHRGGEKLFF; CDR3 DNA: TGCAGCGTTCACCGGGGTGGGGAAAAACTGTTTTTT
V gene: TRBV10-3; D gene: TRBD1; J gene: TRBJ2-5; clone size: NA; CDR3 protein: CAISESTGGLETQYF; CDR3 DNA: TGTGCCATCAGTGAGTCGACAGGGGGCTTGGAGACCCAGTACTTC
V gene: TRBV21-1; D gene: NA; J gene: TRBJ1-4; clone size: NA; CDR3 protein: CASSKMQINEKLFF; CDR3 DNA: TGTGCCAGCAGCAAAATGCAGATAAATGAAAAACTGTTTTTT
V gene: TRBV6-1; D gene: TRBD1; J gene: TRBJ2-7; clone size: NA; CDR3 protein: CASSETIGTGGEQYF; CDR3 DNA: TGTGCCAGCAGTGAAACGATAGGGACAGGGGGTGAGCAGTACTTC